The T cell receptor beta chain under discussion was sequenced for a study of T cells in Graves' hyperthyroidism and ophthalmopathy. Study-wide results and caveats: Among thyroid clonotypes expanded above 0.001, most also appeared in blood.

Trimming shortened V by 2 bases and J by 3 bases, and 13 bases separated the two germline ends. CDR3 length equals 15 residues. CDR1 and CDR2 from the germline V gene are LGHNA and YNFKEQ. RNA transcripts served as the template for amplifying TCR beta CDR3 regions. HTBI primers were employed in a first-round RT-PCR of the TCR CDR3. TCRdb processed the multiplex PCR reads anew with MiXCR; each CDR3 protein has one entry. This table has some 500,000 distinct CDR3 sequences, roughly 14% appearing once. A note on this clonotype: What it recognizes is unknown.

Sequencing was performed on blood. This clonotype was sampled from a woman in her late teens or twenties with Graves' hyperthyroidism. This chain links TRBV4-2 with TRBJ1-2; perhaps TRBD1 as D (5 bases). The CDR3 DNA sequence: TGTGCCAGCAGCCAAACCGGGGGTCGGGACTATGGCTACACCTTC. This translates into CASSQTGGRDYGYTF.